The following is a T cell receptor beta chain sequence with its context. The antigen remains undetermined. PCR amplification relied on 60 Vbeta primers (plus 13 Jbeta primers). TCRdb's table, derived via immunoSEQ multiplex PCR, lists solely in-frame clones and lacks some. The sample contains 150,000 to 200,000 clones, about two thirds of which appear only once. This record comes from a study of cytomegalovirus exposure and HLA in healthy donors. Broader study findings: The only immune exposure information that was available was CMV serostatus.

V gave up 8 bases and J gave up 5 bases; unmatched junction bases: 12. Germline CDR1 reads MNHEY; CDR2 reads SVGAGI. The CDR3 is 15 residues long. The chain couples TRBV6-5 to TRBJ1-2; 9 bases agree with TRBD1. Sequencing used PBMCs. The clonotype originates from a woman in her twenties or thirties in good health and CMV-seronegative. CDR3 sequence: CASDPDGQGWYGYTF. DNA for the CDR3: TGTGCCAGCGACCCCGACGGACAGGGGTGGTATGGCTACACCTTC.